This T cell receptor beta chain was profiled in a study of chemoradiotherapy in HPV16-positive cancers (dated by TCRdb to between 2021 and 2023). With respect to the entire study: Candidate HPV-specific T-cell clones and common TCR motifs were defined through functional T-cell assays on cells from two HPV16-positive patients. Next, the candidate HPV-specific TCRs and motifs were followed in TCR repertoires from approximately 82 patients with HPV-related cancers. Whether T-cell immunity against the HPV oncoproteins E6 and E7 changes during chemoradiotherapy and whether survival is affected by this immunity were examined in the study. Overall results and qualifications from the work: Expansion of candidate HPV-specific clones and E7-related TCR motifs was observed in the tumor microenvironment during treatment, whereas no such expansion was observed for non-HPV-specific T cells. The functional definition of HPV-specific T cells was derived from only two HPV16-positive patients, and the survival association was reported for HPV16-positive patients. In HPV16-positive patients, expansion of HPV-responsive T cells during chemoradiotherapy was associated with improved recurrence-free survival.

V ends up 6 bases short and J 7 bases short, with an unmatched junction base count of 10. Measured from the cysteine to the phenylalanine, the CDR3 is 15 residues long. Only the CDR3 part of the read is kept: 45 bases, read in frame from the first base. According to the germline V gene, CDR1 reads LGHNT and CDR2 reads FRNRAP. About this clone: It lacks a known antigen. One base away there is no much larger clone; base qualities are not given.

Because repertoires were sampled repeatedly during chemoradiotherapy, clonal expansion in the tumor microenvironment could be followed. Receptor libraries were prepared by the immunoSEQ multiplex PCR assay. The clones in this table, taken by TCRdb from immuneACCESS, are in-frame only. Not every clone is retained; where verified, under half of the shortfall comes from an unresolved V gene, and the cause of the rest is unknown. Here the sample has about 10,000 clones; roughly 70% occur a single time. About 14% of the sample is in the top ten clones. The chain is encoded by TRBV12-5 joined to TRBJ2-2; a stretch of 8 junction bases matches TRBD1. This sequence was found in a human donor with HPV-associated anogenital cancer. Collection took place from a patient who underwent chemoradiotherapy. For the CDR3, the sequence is CASGPENRGIGELFF. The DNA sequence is TGTGCTAGTGGCCCCGAGAACAGGGGGATCGGGGAGCTGTTTTTT.